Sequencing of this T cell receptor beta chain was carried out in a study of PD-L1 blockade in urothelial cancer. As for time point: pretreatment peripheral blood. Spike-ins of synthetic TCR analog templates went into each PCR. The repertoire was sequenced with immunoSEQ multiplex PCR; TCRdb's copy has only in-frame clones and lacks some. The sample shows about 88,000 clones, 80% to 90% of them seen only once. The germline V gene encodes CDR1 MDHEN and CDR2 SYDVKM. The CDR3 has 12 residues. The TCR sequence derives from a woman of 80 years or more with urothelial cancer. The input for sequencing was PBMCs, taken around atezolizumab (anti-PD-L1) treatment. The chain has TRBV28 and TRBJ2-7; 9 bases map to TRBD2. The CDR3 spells CAYSGGSYEQYF. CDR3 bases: TGTGCGTATAGCGGGGGCTCCTACGAGCAGTACTTC.